This is a list of T cell receptor beta chains from one sample in a study of blood T cell repertoires in COVID-19. Method: immunoSEQ multiplex PCR; TCRdb's copy keeps in-frame clones and lacks some. The top ten clones hold approximately 12% of a sample with approximately 85,000 clones, just under 85% of them seen once. Specimen: peripheral blood. The receptors here all came from a woman aged 70-85 years with active or convalescent COVID-19. The CDR3 runs from the conserved cysteine through the conserved F or W. D genes are given only for firm matches. Some rows mark clone size as missing; the rest say once, few, many or name a class of expanded clone.

TGTGCCAGCAGGCCGGACAGGGGTAATTCACCCCTCCACTTT	CASRPDRGNSPLHF	TRBJ1-6	TRBD1	TRBV6-5	-
TGCGCCACCGCGACAGGGATCTCCTACAATGAGCAGTTCTTC	CATATGISYNEQFF	TRBJ2-1	TRBD1	TRBV10-2	-
TGTGCCAGCAGTGAAAGCAGGCAACTAGCCAAAAACATTCAGTACTTC	CASSESRQLAKNIQYF	TRBJ2-4	-	TRBV6-1	few
TGTGCCAGCAGCCTGGGCGCGGGGGGCGGATCACCCCTCCACTTT	CASSLGAGGGSPLHF	TRBJ1-6	-	TRBV5-4	-
TGTGCCAGCAGCTTCTGGGGACAGACGACTGGGGAGCAGTACTTC	CASSFWGQTTGEQYF	TRBJ2-7	TRBD1	TRBV7-9	-
TGTGCCAGCAGTCCAATTTCAGGCGACACTGAAGCTTTCTTT	CASSPISGDTEAFF	TRBJ1-1	-	TRBV6-6	-
TGTGCCAGCAGCCTTGCGACATTTTCCTCCTACGAGCAGTACTTC	CASSLATFSSYEQYF	TRBJ2-7	-	TRBV7-9	-
TGTGCCAGCAGCCCTTGGACAGGGAAGGGGTATGGCTACACCTTC	CASSPWTGKGYGYTF	TRBJ1-2	TRBD1	TRBV7-2	-
TGTGCCATCAGTGAGGTTGGGACAGGAATCACTGAAGCTTTCTTT	CAISEVGTGITEAFF	TRBJ1-1	TRBD1	TRBV10-3	once
TGCGCCAGCTCCGAGGGGGGCATCGGGGGGCCCTACGAGCAGTACTTC	CASSEGGIGGPYEQYF	TRBJ2-7	-	TRBV5-1	-
TGTGCCAGCAGTTTTACGTTGGAACAGGGGAGGACCACTGAAGCTTTCTTT	CASSFTLEQGRTTEAFF	TRBJ1-1	TRBD1	TRBV27	-
TGTGCCAGCACCCTAACAGTGAACTATGGCTACACCTTC	CASTLTVNYGYTF	TRBJ1-2	-	TRBV2	few
TGCGCCAGCGCACCATGGGACAGTCGAGAAAAACTGTTTTTT	CASAPWDSREKLFF	TRBJ1-4	TRBD1	TRBV5-1	-
TGTGCCAGCAGGCCCGACAGGGGCTATGAAAAACTGTTTTTT	CASRPDRGYEKLFF	TRBJ1-4	TRBD1	TRBV5-4	-
TGCGCCAGCAGCCAACCGTACGTGGGTTTAACTAAGGAAAAACTGTTTTTT	CASSQPYVGLTKEKLFF	TRBJ1-4	-	TRBV4-1	-
TGTGCCAGCTTCCGGGAGGGGGTACACAATGAGCAGTTCTTC	CASFREGVHNEQFF	TRBJ2-1	TRBD2	TRBV18	once
TGTGCCAGCAGAGAAAAACAGGGTAGACACACTGAAGCTTTCTTT	CASREKQGRHTEAFF	TRBJ1-1	-	TRBV6-6	-
TGTGCCAGCAGCTATTTCGGACAGGGAGCAACTAATGAAAAACTGTTTTTT	CASSYFGQGATNEKLFF	TRBJ1-4	TRBD1	TRBV5-5	-
TGTGCCAGCAGTTATTCGGGGGGGGTACTATTT	CASSYSGGVLF	TRBJ2-3	TRBD2	TRBV6-5	few
TGTGCCAGCAGTTTCAGGGGTGGCTACACCTTC	CASSFRGGYTF	TRBJ1-2	-	TRBV12-3/TRBV12-4	-
TGCGCCAGCAGCTTGTGGGGGTCGGGGGTTTCTGGAAACACCATATATTTT	CASSLWGSGVSGNTIYF	TRBJ1-3	-	TRBV5-1	-
TGTGCCAGCAGTGCTACCGGGACAGGGTCCTACGAGCAGTACTTC	CASSATGTGSYEQYF	TRBJ2-7	TRBD1	TRBV2	-
TGTGCCAGCAGGGGGGACAGGACAAATTCACCCCTCCACTTT	CASRGDRTNSPLHF	TRBJ1-6	TRBD1	TRBV2	-
TGTGCCAGTAGCCCCCTCTCTGGAAACACCATATATTTT	CASSPLSGNTIYF	TRBJ1-3	-	TRBV19	-
TGTGCCAGTAGTATATACGCGGGGGGCCCTTCCGTTACGCAGTATTTT	CASSIYAGGPSVTQYF	TRBJ2-3	TRBD2	TRBV19	once
TGCAGTGCTATTGAAGGGGGGGCCCGTCTGTACTTC	CSAIEGGARLYF	TRBJ2-7	-	TRBV20-1	-
TGTGCCAGCAGTGAATATGTCGGGGGCTCCTACGAGCAGTACTTC	CASSEYVGGSYEQYF	TRBJ2-7	-	TRBV6-1	once
TGTGCCAGCAGCTTCCGCTCTGGGGCCAACGTCCTGACTTTC	CASSFRSGANVLTF	TRBJ2-6	-	TRBV3-1/TRBV3-2	-
TGCGCCAGCAGCCCCCGGACAGGGGACGGTATGGGGCATTCACCCCTCCACTTT	CASSPRTGDGMGHSPLHF	TRBJ1-6	TRBD1	TRBV5-1	once
TGTGCCAGCAGCTCAGGTTACTCTGGAAACACCATATATTTT	CASSSGYSGNTIYF	TRBJ1-3	-	TRBV7-9	-
TGCGCCAGCAGCCAAGAAATCGGGGGTCAATGGGGCAATGAGCAGTTCTTC	CASSQEIGGQWGNEQFF	TRBJ2-1	-	TRBV4-3	-
TGTGCCAGCAGTTTGGGCTCGAACACTGAAGCTTTCTTT	CASSLGSNTEAFF	TRBJ1-1	-	TRBV27	-
TGCAGCTCTGACAGGGCAACAGATACGCAGTATTTT	CSSDRATDTQYF	TRBJ2-3	TRBD1	TRBV29-1	-
TGCGCCAGCAGCTCCGGGACTAGCGGGGGGGTTGAGACCCAGTACTTC	CASSSGTSGGVETQYF	TRBJ2-5	TRBD2	TRBV5-1	once
TGTGCCAGCGTAACCGGGGAGACCCAGTACTTC	CASVTGETQYF	TRBJ2-5	-	TRBV6-5	-
TGTGCCAGCAGGCCAGGGGCTCTGGGCTACGAGCAGTACTTC	CASRPGALGYEQYF	TRBJ2-7	-	TRBV6-5	-
TGCGCCAGCAGCGACCGCCCCCAGGGACAGGGGTTAACTGAAGCTTTCTTT	CASSDRPQGQGLTEAFF	TRBJ1-1	TRBD1	TRBV5-1	-
TGTGCCAGCAGGCCTAGCTCCTACAATGAGCAGTTCTTC	CASRPSSYNEQFF	TRBJ2-1	-	TRBV5-4	-
TGTGCCAGTAGAGTGTCGACAGGCCCCAACACTGAAGCTTTCTTT	CASRVSTGPNTEAFF	TRBJ1-1	-	TRBV19	-